This entry is about one TCR beta chain. The data were obtained in a study of technical replicates of blood from a few donors. The length of the CDR3 is 15 residues. The V segment lost 0 bases and the J segment 4 bases; nucleotides outside the gene matches: 4. The germline CDR1 and CDR2 sequences are SGHNT and YYREEE (reference sequence). The assay was immunoSEQ multiplex PCR, and TCRdb's table has in-frame clones only and misses some. Of some 50,000 clones in the sample, 90% to 95% are singletons; the top ten hold 0.2% to 0.25%. Sequencing was carried out using T cells isolated from PBMCs. The sequence derives from a human donor in good health. This chain joins TRBV5-4 and TRBJ2-3, with 8 bases matching TRBD1. The CDR3 nucleotides read TGTGCCAGCAGCTTGGTTCAGGGGGCGGCAGATACGCAGTATTTT. This sequence encodes CASSLVQGAADTQYF. The full variable domain, with the rest looked up from reference TRBV5-4 and TRBJ2-3, is ETGVTQSPTHLIKTRGQQVTLRCSSQSGHNTVSWYQQALGQGPQFIFQYYREEENGRGNFPPRFSGLQFPNYSSELNVNALELDDSALYLCASSLVQGAADTQYFGPGTRLTVL.